Reported below is one T cell receptor (beta chain). It has no known antigen specificity. The record has no base qualities; no much larger clone is one base away. The V end gives up 6 bases and the J end 3 bases, leaving 5 bases in the junction not matched to a gene. CDR1 is given as DFQATT and CDR2 as SNEGSKA, both from the germline V gene (reference sequence). The cysteine opens and the phenylalanine closes a CDR3 of 13 amino acids. Only the CDR3 DNA is retained, 39 bases long and in frame from the first base. The sample is drawn from a study of T cells in Graves' hyperthyroidism and ophthalmopathy (dated by TCRdb to the late 2010s). With respect to the entire study: Peripheral blood samples were taken at the time of initial diagnosis, prior to any treatment. After sampling, hyperthyroidism patients received methimazole starting at 30 mg daily, and ophthalmopathy patients received high-dose intravenous methylprednisolone. Thyroid tissue and blood T-cell repertoires from six Graves' hyperthyroidism patients were also compared in the study. The roughly 94 discovery patients were randomly split 7:3 into training and test sets. TCR Vbeta CDR3 sequencing of 140 or so peripheral blood samples (under 45 ophthalmopathy, roughly 72 hyperthyroidism and roughly 17 progressor patients) is reported in the paper. Prospective prediction of ophthalmopathy was tested in an independent validation cohort of approximately 18 hyperthyroidism patients and some 17 patients who later progressed to ophthalmopathy. To identify distinguishing TCR V-J signatures, a discovery cohort of about 95 patients was used, comprising 43 with Graves' ophthalmopathy and some 60 with stable Graves' hyperthyroidism. On the study overall, not on this receptor specifically: Most expanded thyroid clonotypes (frequency above 0.001) were also found in blood, which suggests that blood repertoires may mirror thyroid immune responses. No statistical method was used to set the sample size in advance, and investigators knew the group allocation. In validation, progression to ophthalmopathy was predicted by the model with 70.59% sensitivity and around 76% specificity, a median of roughly 6.4 months before onset. Ophthalmopathy was separated from stable hyperthyroidism by a 13 V-J signature model, with 87.88% sensitivity and just over 81% specificity obtained in cross-validation and 80%/75% obtained in testing.

The TCR beta CDR3 regions were amplified from RNA transcripts. The TCR CDR3 was subjected to a first round of RT-PCR using the HTBI primer set and the Qiagen OneStep RT-PCR kit. Libraries were constructed in a second round of multiplex PCR, after which size selection and purification were carried out. The libraries were sequenced on an Illumina HiSeq2000 using paired-end 100 bp reads. The authors' analysis ran thus. SOAPnuke was used to process the raw data, removing reads that contained adapters or uncalled bases, had a mean Phred below 15, or lacked an exact match to the constant primer or identifier. COPE v1.2.5 was used to merge the high-quality paired reads, and each unique nucleotide sequence was defined as a clonotype. MiTCR v1.1 was used to align the clonotypes against IMGT TRBV, TRBD and TRBJ reference segments. The analysis was restricted to V-J combinations with a frequency above 0.0001, which together covered over 99% of the repertoires. The TCS score was defined as the ratio of F50 (clonal expansion) to E x V (chaos), calculated using BLOSUM62-based TCRdist between CDR3 peptides within each V-J. Welch's t-statistics and random forest reduced some 510 V-J features to some 14, which were used in a naive Bayes classifier (R e1071). TCRdb redid the processing of the public reads, applying fastp at Q25 and MiXCR, and retained in-frame beta chains. Rows matching on CDR3 protein sequence are summarized as one entry with the most common DNA and genes. The V and J calls follow TCRdb's processing rather than the paper's. The sample table records hundreds of thousands of distinct CDR3 sequences; over 15% of these occur just once. The ten largest clones represent over 15% of the sample.

Hyperthyroidism patients were newly diagnosed, with disease duration under 2 months, and aged 18 to 65 years. The study excluded patients with uncontrolled infections, other autoimmune diseases, pregnancy or lactation. Diagnoses relied on clinical symptoms, serum thyroxine and TRAb, thyroid ultrasound and orbital computed tomography. For progressor patients, blood was drawn at the first diagnosis of hyperthyroidism, before any ophthalmopathy symptoms had appeared. PBMCs were separated from 8 to 10 ml of fresh peripheral blood using Ficoll-Paque density gradient centrifugation. Progressor patients were defined as those initially diagnosed with Graves' hyperthyroidism in whom ophthalmopathy developed during follow-up. Total RNA was extracted with Trizol reagent, and quality was checked on an Agilent 2100 Bioanalyzer.

The clonotype comes from a woman aged 45-65 years with Graves' hyperthyroidism that later progressed to Graves' ophthalmopathy. The sequenced material came from blood. The rearrangement joined TRBV20-1 to TRBJ1-5; 7 of the junction bases match TRBD1. The base sequence is TGCAGTGCAGACAGGGAAAACAATCAGCCCCAGCATTTT. It specifies CSADRENNQPQHF.